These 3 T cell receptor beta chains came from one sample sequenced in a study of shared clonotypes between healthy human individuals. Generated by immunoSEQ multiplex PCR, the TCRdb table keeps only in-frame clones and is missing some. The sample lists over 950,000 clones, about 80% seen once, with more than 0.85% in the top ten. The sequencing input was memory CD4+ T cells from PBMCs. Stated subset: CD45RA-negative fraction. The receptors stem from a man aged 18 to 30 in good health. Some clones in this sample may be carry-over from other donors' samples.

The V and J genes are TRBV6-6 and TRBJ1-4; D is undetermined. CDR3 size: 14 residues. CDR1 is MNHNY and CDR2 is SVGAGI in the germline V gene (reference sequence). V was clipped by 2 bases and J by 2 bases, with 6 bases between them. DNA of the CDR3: TGTGCCAGCAGTTACGGAGGCACTAATGAAAAACTGTTTTTT. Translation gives CASSYGGTNEKLFF.

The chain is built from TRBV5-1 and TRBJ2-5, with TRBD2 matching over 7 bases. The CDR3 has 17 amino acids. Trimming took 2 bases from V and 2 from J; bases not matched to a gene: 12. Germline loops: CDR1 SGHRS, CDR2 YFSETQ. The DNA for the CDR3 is TGCGCCAGCAGCTTCGGGTTGACTCTAGCGGATCAAGAGACCCAGTACTTC. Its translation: CASSFGLTLADQETQYF.

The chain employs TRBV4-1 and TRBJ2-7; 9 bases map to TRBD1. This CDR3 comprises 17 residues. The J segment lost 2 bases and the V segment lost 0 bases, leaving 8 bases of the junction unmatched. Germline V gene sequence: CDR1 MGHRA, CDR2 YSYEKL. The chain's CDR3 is CASSQDSRQGGPYEQYF. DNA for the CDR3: TGCGCCAGCAGCCAAGACTCCCGACAGGGGGGTCCCTACGAGCAGTACTTC.